Included here is one T cell receptor (beta chain) sequence, with context. RNA transcripts served as the template for amplifying TCR beta CDR3 regions. The primer set for the first-round RT-PCR of the TCR CDR3 was HTBI. MiXCR, run by TCRdb on the multiplex PCR reads, gives a single entry per CDR3 protein. This repertoire shows a few hundred thousand distinct CDR3 sequences, roughly 14% found once; its top ten account for about 20%. This sample stems from a study of T cells in Graves' hyperthyroidism and ophthalmopathy. At the level of the study: The initial diagnosis was the point when peripheral blood was collected, ahead of any treatment.

The CDR3 has 19 amino acids. Between the trimmed V and J ends, which lost 0 bases and 0 bases, there was a span of 22 bases. CDR1 and CDR2 (germline): SGHRS, YFSETQ. Material: blood. The chain joins TRBV5-1 to TRBJ2-7, with D perhaps TRBD1 (5 bases). The sequence was collected from a woman between 25 and 40 years old with Graves' ophthalmopathy. The CDR3 here is CASSLDGVRVGQDSYEQYF. The CDR3 bases are TGCGCCAGCAGCTTGGATGGGGTCAGGGTAGGGCAAGACTCCTACGAGCAGTACTTC.